The 17 T cell receptor beta chains in this list originate from one sample, sequenced in a study of regulatory T cells in long-lasting Graves disease. iRepertoire HTBI primers and Arm-PCR of CDR3 regions built TCR beta libraries. TCRdb re-derived calls from the multiplex PCR reads in MiXCR, one entry per CDR3 protein. The sample holds 350,000 to 500,000 distinct CDR3 sequences, about 21% seen once. Time point in this sample: persistent/refractory GD, antithyroid drugs over 5 years with positive TRAb. The TCR library was prepared using RNA isolated from PBMCs. The material was peripheral blood mononuclear cells (PBMCs), obtained when the disease was refractory, from a patient treated with antithyroid drugs. These receptors were collected from a female donor with Graves disease.

The chain has TRBV5-1 and TRBJ2-5; tentatively, D is TRBD2 (6 bases). The CDR3 has 14 residues. CDR1 is SGHRS and CDR2 is YFSETQ in the germline V gene. The germline V and J ends were trimmed by 3 bases and 3 bases, with 12 bases remaining between them. DNA of the CDR3: TGCGCCAGCAGCTCTCGCCCGGGAGAAGAGACCCAGTACTTC. It translates to CASSSRPGEETQYF.

This clonotype was seen ten or more times. The chain couples TRBV27 to TRBJ2-2, with D tentatively TRBD1 (6 bases). Trimming took off 4 bases at V and 2 bases at J, with 17 bases between the two ends. The CDR3 extends over 17 amino acids. Germline assignment: CDR1 MNHEY and CDR2 SMNVEV (reference sequence). The CDR3 region is CASSSTPQTGNTGELFF. CDR3 DNA sequence: TGTGCCAGCAGTTCGACCCCACAGACAGGCAACACCGGGGAGCTGTTTTTT.

This chain joins TRBV19 and TRBJ1-5; D remains ambiguous. V shed 7 bases and J shed 0 bases, with 10 bases lying between them. This CDR3 is built from 14 residues. Germline CDR1 reads LNHDA; CDR2 reads SQIVND (reference sequence). CDR3 residues: CASNGLYSNQPQHF. The CDR3 DNA reads as TGTGCCAGTAACGGACTGTATAGCAATCAGCCCCAGCATTTT.

This clonotype was detected ten times or more. The genes are TRBV30 and TRBJ2-7; D is uncertain. V lost 1 base, J lost 6 bases, and 10 bases lay in between. The CDR3 runs to 12 residues. Germline V lookup: CDR1 GTSNPN, CDR2 SVGIG (reference sequence). In DNA, the CDR3 is TGTGCCTGGAGTGCAGAGGTTAGCGAGCAGTACTTC. Its translation: CAWSAEVSEQYF.

The rearrangement joins TRBV9 to TRBJ2-1; 8 bases are shared with TRBD2. The CDR3 consists of 15 residues. Trimming at V came to 4 bases and at J to 3 bases, leaving 6 bases not matched to a gene. Germline V CDR1 and CDR2: SGDLS, YYNGEE. This chain's CDR3 is CASSRQRERYNEQFF. In DNA, the CDR3 is TGTGCCAGCAGCCGCCAGCGGGAGCGCTACAATGAGCAGTTCTTC.

A few counts support this clonotype. The V and J genes are TRBV28 and TRBJ2-1; a weak D match, TRBD2 (6 bases). The CDR3 has 15 amino acids. Germline V lookup: CDR1 MDHEN, CDR2 SYDVKM. V shed 6 bases and J shed 3 bases, with 15 bases lying between them. CDR3 sequence: CASSITSRHYNEQFF. As DNA, the CDR3 is TGTGCCAGCAGCATAACTAGCAGGCACTACAATGAGCAGTTCTTC.

The chain has TRBV20-1 and TRBJ2-4, with D maybe TRBD1 (5 bases). Trimming took off 3 bases at V and 5 bases at J, with 11 bases between the two ends. The CDR3 has 13 amino acids. CDR1 is DFQATT, CDR2 SNEGSKA, per germline (reference sequence). In DNA, the CDR3 is TGCAGTGCTAGTGTAGGGGCGGAAAACATTCAGTACTTC. Encoded protein: CSASVGAENIQYF.

This clonotype turned up a few times. This chain uses TRBV7-6 with TRBJ2-5; TRBD1 matches 9 bases. Per germline, CDR1 SGHVS and CDR2 FNYEAQ. The V gene end was trimmed by 5 bases and the J gene end by 5 bases; junction bases not matched to a gene: 9. The CDR3 contains 15 residues. CDR3 region: CASSPGTGSRETQYF. The CDR3 DNA reads TGTGCCAGCAGCCCAGGGACAGGGAGTAGGGAGACCCAGTACTTC.

The chain couples TRBV5-1 to TRBJ2-3; D might be TRBD1 (6 bases). Germline loops: CDR1 SGHRS, CDR2 YFSETQ. This CDR3 has 14 amino acids. The V and J ends lost 5 bases and 3 bases respectively, with 13 bases between them. This chain's CDR3 is CASRLTGYTDTQYF. Written as DNA, the CDR3 is TGCGCCAGCAGGTTAACAGGGTATACAGATACGCAGTATTTT.

At least ten counts were recorded for this clonotype. V gene TRBV15 combines with J gene TRBJ2-3, with 8 nucleotides matching TRBD1. This CDR3 has 15 amino acids. Trimming cost V 8 bases and J 4 bases; bases outside gene matches: 11. Germline V gives CDR1 LNHNV, CDR2 YYDKDF (reference sequence). CDR3 nucleotide sequence: TGTGCCACCCGAGTGGGGCAGGGGGCCGCAGATACGCAGTATTTT. This gives the protein CATRVGQGAADTQYF.

The rearrangement links TRBV7-2 to TRBJ2-1; 10 bases match TRBD2. The V gene end was trimmed by 2 bases and the J gene end by 9 bases; junction bases not matched to a gene: 4. CDR3 length: 14 residues. From germline, CDR1 is SGHTA and CDR2 FQGNSA. CDR3 protein: CASSLLGTSVEQFF. The CDR3 DNA is TGTGCCAGCAGCTTATTGGGGACTAGCGTTGAGCAGTTCTTC.

V gene TRBV6-2 or TRBV6-3 combines with J gene TRBJ2-1; TRBD2 aligns across 13 bases. This CDR3 has 15 residues. Germline CDR1 MNHEY, CDR2 SVGEGT. J gave up 10 bases and V 5 bases, and 8 bases lay outside the gene matches. The CDR3 protein is CASSLRTSGSSEQFF. CDR3 bases: TGTGCCAGCAGTCTTCGGACTAGCGGGAGTTCGGAGCAGTTCTTC.

The chain recombines TRBV5-1 with TRBJ2-2; D call uncertain. Germline V gene sequence: CDR1 SGHRS, CDR2 YFSETQ. V gave up 0 bases and J gave up 1 base, with 13 bases separating them. The CDR3 contains 17 residues. The CDR3 sequence is CASSLAFSTGNTGELFF. The CDR3 DNA reads TGCGCCAGCAGCTTGGCTTTTAGTACGGGGAACACCGGGGAGCTGTTTTTT.

Only a few counts were recorded for this clonotype. This rearrangement joins TRBV20-1 to TRBJ1-5; the D gene is possibly TRBD1 (6 bases). The CDR3 is 12 residues long. CDR1 and CDR2 (germline): DFQATT, SNEGSKA (reference sequence). With 5 bases removed from V and 6 bases from J, the gap between germline ends came to 11 bases. This CDR3 reads CSARGGTQPQHF. The CDR3 nucleotides read TGCAGTGCTCGAGGGGGGACTCAGCCCCAGCATTTT.

This clonotype was counted ten times or more. The genes are TRBV28 and TRBJ1-1; a possible D gene is TRBD1 (6 bases). CDR3 size: 16 residues. V lost 4 bases, J lost 2 bases, and 17 bases lay in between. In germline, CDR1 is MDHEN, CDR2 SYDVKM. Here the CDR3 DNA reads TGTGCCAGCAGTTCCCTATCTAAGGACAGCAACACTGAAGCTTTCTTT. Its translation is CASSSLSKDSNTEAFF.

This clonotype was found a few times. The V and J genes are TRBV3-1 and TRBJ1-5; no reliable D call. Trimming left V 0 bases short and J 3 bases short, with 9 bases between. Germline V CDR1 and CDR2: LGHDT, YNNKEL (reference sequence). This CDR3 contains 15 residues. CDR3 DNA: TGTGCCAGCAGCCAAGATCTGGGGATCAATCAGCCCCAGCATTTT. It encodes CASSQDLGINQPQHF.

Here the CDR3 DNA reads TGTGCCAGCAGTTCCTCACTAGCGGGAGAAGCCCACAATGAGCAGTTCTTC. It codes for CASSSSLAGEAHNEQFF. The rearrangement links TRBV28 to TRBJ2-1; 11 nucleotides line up with TRBD2. Germline assignment: CDR1 MDHEN and CDR2 SYDVKM. With V trimmed by 4 bases and J by 5 bases, 10 bases remained unmatched. The CDR3 loop spans 17 amino acids.